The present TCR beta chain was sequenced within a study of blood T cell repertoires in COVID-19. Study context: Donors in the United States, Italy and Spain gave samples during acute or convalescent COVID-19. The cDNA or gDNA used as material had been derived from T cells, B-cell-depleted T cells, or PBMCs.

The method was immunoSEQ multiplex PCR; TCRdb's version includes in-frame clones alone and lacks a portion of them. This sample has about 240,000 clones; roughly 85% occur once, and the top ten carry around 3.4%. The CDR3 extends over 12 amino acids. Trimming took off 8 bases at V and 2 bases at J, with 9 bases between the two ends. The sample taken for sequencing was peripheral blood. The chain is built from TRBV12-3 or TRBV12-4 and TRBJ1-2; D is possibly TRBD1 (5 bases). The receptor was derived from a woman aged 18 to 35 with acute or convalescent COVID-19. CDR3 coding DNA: TGTGCCAGCGGGAACAGGAACTATGGCTACACCTTC. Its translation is CASGNRNYGYTF.